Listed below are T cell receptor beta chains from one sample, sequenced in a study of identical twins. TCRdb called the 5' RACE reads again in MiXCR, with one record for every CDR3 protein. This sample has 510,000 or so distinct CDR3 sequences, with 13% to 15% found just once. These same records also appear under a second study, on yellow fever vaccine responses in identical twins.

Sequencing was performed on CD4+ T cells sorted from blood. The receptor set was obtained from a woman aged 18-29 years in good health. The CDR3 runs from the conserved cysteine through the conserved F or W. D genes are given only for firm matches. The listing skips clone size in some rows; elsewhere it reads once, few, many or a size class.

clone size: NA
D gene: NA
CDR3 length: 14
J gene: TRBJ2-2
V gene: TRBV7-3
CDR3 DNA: TGTGCCAGCAGCTTCATACAGGGCTCCGGGGAGCTGTTTTTT
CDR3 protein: CASSFIQGSGELFF

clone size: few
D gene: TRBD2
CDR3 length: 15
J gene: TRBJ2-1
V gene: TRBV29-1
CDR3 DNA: TGCAGCGTTGCCCCGACTAGCGGGAGGGCCTATGAGCAGTTCTTC
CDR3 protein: CSVAPTSGRAYEQFF

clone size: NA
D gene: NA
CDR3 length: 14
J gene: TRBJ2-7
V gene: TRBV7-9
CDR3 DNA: TGTGCCAGCAGTGAGTGGTTTGGTTCCTACGAGCAGTACTTC
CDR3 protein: CASSEWFGSYEQYF

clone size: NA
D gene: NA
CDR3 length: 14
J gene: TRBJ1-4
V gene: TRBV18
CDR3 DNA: TGTGCCAGCTCACCGGAGATTACTAGCGAAAAACTGTTTTTT
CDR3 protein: CASSPEITSEKLFF

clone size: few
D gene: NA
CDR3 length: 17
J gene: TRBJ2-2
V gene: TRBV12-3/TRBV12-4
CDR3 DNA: TGTGCCAGCAGTCCCCGACGGAAAACCGCGAACACCGGGGAGCTGTTTTTT
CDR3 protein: CASSPRRKTANTGELFF

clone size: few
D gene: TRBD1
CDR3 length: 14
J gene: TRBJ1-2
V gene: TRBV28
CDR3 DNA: TGTGCCAGCATTACCGGACAGGTTTTAGGTGGCTACACCTTC
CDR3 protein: CASITGQVLGGYTF

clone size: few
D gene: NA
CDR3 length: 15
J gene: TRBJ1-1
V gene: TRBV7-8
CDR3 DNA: TGTGCCAGCAGCTTAGTTACGGGGGCGTTTACTGAAGCTTTCTTT
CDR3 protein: CASSLVTGAFTEAFF

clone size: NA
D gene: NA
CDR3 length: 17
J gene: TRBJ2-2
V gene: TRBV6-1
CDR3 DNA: TGTGCCAGCAGTGATTACCCGACTATACCGAACACCGGGGAGCTGTTTTTT
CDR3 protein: CASSDYPTIPNTGELFF

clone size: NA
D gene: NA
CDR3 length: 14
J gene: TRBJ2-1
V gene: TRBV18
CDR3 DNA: TGTGCCAGCTCACCAATGGCCGGGGACAATGAGCAGTTCTTC
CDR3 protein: CASSPMAGDNEQFF

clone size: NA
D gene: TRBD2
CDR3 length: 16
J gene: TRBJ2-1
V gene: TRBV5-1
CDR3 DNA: TGCGCCAGCAGGGAAGGTGAGACTAGCGGATACAATGAGCAGTTCTTC
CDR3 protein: CASREGETSGYNEQFF

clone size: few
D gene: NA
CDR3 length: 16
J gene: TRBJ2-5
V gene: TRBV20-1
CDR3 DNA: TGCAGTGCTAGAGATCTCGGGCAGGGGCTGGGAAAGACCCAGTACTTC
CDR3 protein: CSARDLGQGLGKTQYF

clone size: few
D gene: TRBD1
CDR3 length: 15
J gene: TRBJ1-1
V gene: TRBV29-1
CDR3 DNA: TGCAGCGTTGAAGTTGTGGGCAGGGGGCGAACTGAAGCTTTCTTT
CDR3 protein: CSVEVVGRGRTEAFF

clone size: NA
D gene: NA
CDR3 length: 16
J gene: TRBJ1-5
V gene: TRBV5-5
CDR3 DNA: TGTGCCAGCAGCTCCGGTTTACTCAGTGGCAATCAGCCCCAGCATTTT
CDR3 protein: CASSSGLLSGNQPQHF

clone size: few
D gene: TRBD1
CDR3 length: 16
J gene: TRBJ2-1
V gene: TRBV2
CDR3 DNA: TGTGCCAGCAGGGCCCCAGGGTCGGGACAGTACAATGAGCAGTTCTTC
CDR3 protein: CASRAPGSGQYNEQFF

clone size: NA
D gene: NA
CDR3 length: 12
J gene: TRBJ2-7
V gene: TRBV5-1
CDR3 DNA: TGCGCCAGCCGGGACACCACCTACGAGCAGTACTTC
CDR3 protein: CASRDTTYEQYF

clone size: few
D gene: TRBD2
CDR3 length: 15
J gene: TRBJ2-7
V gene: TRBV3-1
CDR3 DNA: TGTGCCAGCAGCAGACTAGCGGGAGGCCCCTACGAGCAGTACTTC
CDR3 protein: CASSRLAGGPYEQYF